Following are 27 T cell receptor beta chains from one sample sequenced in a study of CD8 T cells in ankylosing spondylitis. MiXCR, applied by TCRdb to the 5' RACE reads, yields one record per CDR3 protein. The data hold roughly 69,000 distinct CDR3 sequences, with roughly 5% observed a single time. The sequenced sample was blood, either unsorted or a sorted T cell fraction (not recorded which). These receptors were collected from a male donor with ankylosing spondylitis or in good health (not recorded which).

This clonotype appeared many times. The chain has TRBV20-1 and TRBJ2-5, with D perhaps TRBD2 (6 bases). CDR3 length: 13 amino acids. V gave up 5 bases and J gave up 6 bases, with 16 bases separating them. In germline, CDR1 is DFQATT, CDR2 SNEGSKA (reference sequence). The CDR3 sequence: CSAEDSGGKTQYF. CDR3 in DNA: TGCAGTGCTGAAGACTCGGGCGGGAAGACCCAGTACTTC.

This clonotype has at least ten counts. The V gene is TRBV20-1, the J gene TRBJ1-2; 9 nucleotides align to TRBD1. This CDR3 is 15 amino acids long. V lost 6 bases to trimming and J lost 7 bases; unmatched junction nucleotides: 15. In germline, CDR1 is DFQATT, CDR2 SNEGSKA (reference sequence). CDR3 protein: CSAAQMGQGKSGYTF. CDR3 DNA: TGCAGTGCCGCTCAAATGGGACAGGGAAAGTCTGGCTACACCTTC.

This clonotype was seen many times. The DNA for the CDR3 is TGCAGTGCTCCTGGGCTAGCGGCACAAGAGACCCAGTACTTC. It encodes CSAPGLAAQETQYF. The chain joins TRBV20-1 to TRBJ2-5, with TRBD2 matching over 7 bases. With V trimmed by 5 bases and J by 2 bases, 8 bases remained unmatched. CDR1 is DFQATT, CDR2 SNEGSKA, per germline (reference sequence). The CDR3 spans 14 residues.

The sample holds many counts of this clonotype. This chain connects TRBV23-1 to TRBJ2-1; D call uncertain. TRBV23-1 is an ORF, and what it does is uncertain. This CDR3 is built from 16 residues. Trimming took off 4 bases at V and 2 bases at J, with 15 bases between the two ends. The CDR3 loop is CASSLGRAEPYNEQFF. CDR3 coding DNA: TGCGCCAGCAGTCTCGGCCGGGCCGAGCCCTACAATGAGCAGTTCTTC.

This clonotype has ten or more counts. The V call is TRBV20-1, the J call TRBJ2-3; 12 bases align to TRBD2. V lost 1 base and J lost 3; bases outside the gene matches: 5. The CDR3 length is 16 residues. CDR1 and CDR2 from the germline V gene are DFQATT and SNEGSKA (reference sequence). This CDR3 is CSARGMTSGGTDTQYF. The DNA for the CDR3 is TGCAGTGCTAGAGGGATGACTAGCGGGGGAACAGATACGCAGTATTTT.

Ten or more counts support this clonotype. The chain recombines TRBV24-1 with TRBJ2-1, with 9 bases that match TRBD2. Germline V gives CDR1 KGHDR, CDR2 SFDVKD. The V and J ends lost 12 bases and 4 bases, in that order; junction bases with no gene match: 12. The CDR3 loop spans 15 amino acids. The CDR3 DNA reads TGTGCCGCCTCCTCCGGGGCGGGGGGGTACAATGAGCAGTTCTTC. This sequence encodes CAASSGAGGYNEQFF.

This clonotype occurred many times. The chain links TRBV18 to TRBJ2-3; a weak D match, TRBD2 (6 bases). This CDR3 is built from 17 residues. The germline V gene has CDR1 KGHSH and CDR2 LQKENI. V lost 10 bases to trimming and J lost 0 bases, with 23 bases between them. CDR3 DNA: TGTGCCAACTCGCTCGAGGGGACTTTGTACAGCACAGATACGCAGTATTTT. This codes for CANSLEGTLYSTDTQYF.

This clonotype was seen many times. One end of the junction is discordant with germline, which a read error may explain. The rearrangement joins TRBV27 to TRBJ2-3, with D possibly TRBD2 on 6 matching bases. Per germline, CDR1 MNHEY and CDR2 SMNVEV (reference sequence). This CDR3 comprises 15 residues. Here the CDR3 DNA reads TGTGCCAGCAGCTTATTGGCTAGCGGCACAGATACGCAGTATTTT. The encoded protein is CASSLLASGTDTQYF.

The chain links TRBV19 to TRBJ1-1; 7 bases line up with TRBD1. The CDR3 length is 16 residues. V dropped 6 bases and J dropped 1; count of bases not matched to a gene: 11. Germline V gene sequence: CDR1 LNHDA, CDR2 SQIVND (reference sequence). The CDR3 DNA reads as TGTGCCAGTAGCTCGGTCGGGGACAGCCAGAACACTGAAGCTTTCTTT. This encodes CASSSVGDSQNTEAFF. Full variable domain (outside the CDR3, taken from reference TRBV19 and TRBJ1-1): DGGITQSPKYLFRKEGQNVTLSCEQNLNHDAMYWYRQDPGQGLRLIYYSQIVNDFQKGDIAEGYSVSREKKESFPLTVTSAQKNPTAFYLCASSSVGDSQNTEAFFGQGTRLTVV.

This clonotype was counted many times. The rearrangement uses TRBV28 and TRBJ2-1, with D maybe TRBD1 (5 bases). The CDR3 spans 12 residues. V lost 5 bases to trimming and J lost 12 bases, with 14 bases between them. Germline values: CDR1 MDHEN, CDR2 SYDVKM. The CDR3 DNA reads TGTGCCAGCAGTCAGAAACCAGGGTGGCAGTTCTTC. Translation gives CASSQKPGWQFF. Full variable domain (remainder filled in from reference TRBV28 and TRBJ2-1): DVKVTQSSRYLVKRTGEKVFLECVQDMDHENMFWYRQDPGLGLRLIYFSYDVKMKEKGDIPEGYSVSREKKERFSLILESASTNQTSMYLCASSQKPGWQFFGPGTRLTVL.

This clonotype was observed at least ten times. The chain couples TRBV28 to TRBJ1-5; perhaps TRBD1 as D (5 bases). In germline, CDR1 is MDHEN, CDR2 SYDVKM. Trimming removed 8 bases from V and 2 bases from J, with 19 bases in between. CDR3 length equals 16 residues. The CDR3 DNA reads TGTGCCAGCTGTACGGGGGACCTAAGGGGCAATCAGCCCCAGCATTTT. Translated, it gives CASCTGDLRGNQPQHF.

This clonotype was counted ten times or more. The chain links TRBV4-1 to TRBJ2-7; D may correspond to TRBD1 or TRBD2 (6 bases each). Germline values: CDR1 MGHRA, CDR2 YSYEKL. The ends were cut back, 8 bases at V and 6 bases at J, with 20 bases in the middle. The CDR3 runs to 14 residues. The CDR3 region is CASSLGGKTGEQYF. As DNA, the CDR3 is TGCGCCAGCTCCTTAGGGGGGAAAACTGGCGAGCAGTACTTC.

This clonotype was counted ten times or more. The chain joins TRBV6-1 to TRBJ2-3, with D possibly being TRBD2 (6 bases). The CDR3 is made up of 17 amino acids. Germline assignment: CDR1 MNHNS and CDR2 SASEGT. V lost 0 bases to trimming and J lost 0 bases, with 13 bases between them. This CDR3 reads CASSEARVGLSTDTQYF. The CDR3, as DNA: TGTGCCAGCAGTGAAGCACGTGTAGGACTAAGCACAGATACGCAGTATTTT.

This clonotype appeared a few times. J is TRBJ2-5 and V is TRBV23-1; 11 bases agree with TRBD1. TRBV23-1 is flagged as an ORF with uncertain function. The CDR3 covers 16 residues. J lost 1 base, V lost 8 bases, and 9 bases had no gene match. The CDR3 DNA sequence: TGCGCCAGCGGGAACCTCGGGACAGGGGGCCAAGAGACCCAGTACTTC. It encodes CASGNLGTGGQETQYF.

This clonotype came up many times. J is TRBJ2-5 and V is TRBV20-1; weak D call: TRBD2 (7 bases). The CDR3 runs 14 residues. V was trimmed by 8 bases and J by 2 bases, leaving 18 bases between them. Germline CDR1 and CDR2: DFQATT and SNEGSKA (reference sequence). The CDR3 sequence is CSSNLGGVQETQYF. The CDR3 nucleotides read TGCAGTTCAAACCTAGGGGGGGTACAAGAGACCCAGTACTTC.

This clonotype was seen at least ten times. The genes are TRBV3-1 and TRBJ2-2; 12 nucleotides match TRBD2. Per the germline V gene, CDR1 is LGHDT and CDR2 is YNNKEL (reference sequence). The CDR3 contains 18 residues. Losses at the gene ends were 5 bases for V and 5 bases for J; bases not matched to a gene: 12. Here the CDR3 reads CASSARFSSGGATGELFF. CDR3 DNA: TGTGCCAGCAGCGCCCGTTTCTCTAGCGGGGGGGCGACCGGGGAGCTGTTTTTT.

This clonotype was found many times. The chain links TRBV20-1 to TRBJ1-2; no definite D call. CDR3 length: 15 amino acids. CDR1 is DFQATT and CDR2 is SNEGSKA in the germline V gene (reference sequence). Trimming pared 3 bases from V and 4 bases from J, leaving 18 bases between. In nucleotides, the CDR3 is TGCAGTGCTAGTGCCAGGAACAAGGTCACCTATGGCTACACCTTC. Translating gives CSASARNKVTYGYTF.

Many counts were recorded for this clonotype. The J gene is TRBJ2-1, the V gene TRBV6-5; a possible D gene is TRBD1 (5 bases). The V end lost 6 bases, the J end lost 6 bases, and 9 bases lay between the germline ends. Germline-derived CDR1 and CDR2 are MNHEY and SVGAGI. The CDR3 contains 12 residues. CDR3 sequence (DNA): TGTGCCAGCAGGTCCCAGGGCAATGAGCAGTTCTTC. Translating it yields CASRSQGNEQFF.

This clonotype appeared many times. One junction end does not reproduce the germline sequence, and a read error may be involved. This sequence joins TRBV10-3 and TRBJ2-7; D gene unclear. Germline V gene data show CDR1 as ENHRY and CDR2 as SYGVKD. CDR3 length: 13 residues. CDR3 protein: CAISEPNGIGVSF. CDR3 in DNA: TGTGCCATCAGTGAGCCCAATGGTATTGGTGTCAGCTTC.

This clonotype was detected ten times or more. CDR3 in amino acids: CSARPSLGGEQYF. The CDR3 nucleotides read TGCAGTGCTAGGCCCAGCCTTGGGGGCGAGCAGTACTTC. V usage is TRBV20-1 and J usage is TRBJ2-7; D may be TRBD1 or TRBD2 (5 bases each). Between the trimmed V and J ends, which lost 3 bases and 6 bases, there was a span of 15 bases. CDR3 length: 13 residues. Germline CDR1 and CDR2: DFQATT and SNEGSKA (reference sequence).

This clonotype was seen at least ten times. V and J are TRBV5-1 and TRBJ1-1; D not resolved. V lost 6 bases and J lost 5, with 11 bases in between. There are 12 residues in the CDR3. The germline V gene has CDR1 SGHRS and CDR2 YFSETQ. DNA for the CDR3: TGCGCCAGCAAGGACGTTTTAACTGAAGCTTTCTTT. Its protein is CASKDVLTEAFF.

This clonotype has ten or more counts. The rearrangement joins TRBV20-1 to TRBJ1-2; a possible D gene is TRBD1 (6 bases). Trimming stripped 0 bases from V and 5 bases from J, with 13 bases between. Germline V gives CDR1 DFQATT, CDR2 SNEGSKA (reference sequence). The CDR3 is made up of 14 amino acids. CDR3 loop: CSARDRGAGYGYTF. The CDR3 DNA is TGCAGTGCTAGAGACCGGGGGGCAGGGTATGGCTACACCTTC.

This clonotype was found many times. V gene TRBV5-6 combines with J gene TRBJ1-3; D remains ambiguous. The ends were cut back, 4 bases at V and 4 bases at J, with 12 bases in the middle. This CDR3 comprises 14 residues. Germline V gene sequence: CDR1 SGHDT, CDR2 YYEEEE. In DNA, the CDR3 is TGTGCCAGCAGCGCCGACTTAGGCGGAAACACCATATATTTT. Amino acids: CASSADLGGNTIYF.

This clonotype showed up many times. This rearrangement joins TRBV3-1 to TRBJ2-1; D gene unclear. The germline V gene encodes CDR1 LGHDT and CDR2 YNNKEL (reference sequence). CDR3 length: 15 amino acids. Trimming left V 1 base short and J 2 bases short, with 9 bases between. This CDR3 is CASSQVGRTYNEQFF. The CDR3, as DNA: TGTGCCAGCAGCCAAGTAGGACGGACCTACAATGAGCAGTTCTTC.

The table lists this clonotype with many counts. V and J are TRBV18 and TRBJ2-2, with a weak D call TRBD1 (5 bases). The CDR3 is made up of 14 amino acids. Trimming stripped 2 bases from V and 5 bases from J, with 9 bases between. Germline V gene data show CDR1 as KGHSH and CDR2 as LQKENI. This chain's CDR3 is CASSPWKGTGELFF. CDR3 nucleotide sequence: TGTGCCAGCTCACCATGGAAGGGGACCGGGGAGCTGTTTTTT.

This clonotype was detected ten times or more. The chain links TRBV2 to TRBJ2-7, with 16 nucleotides matching TRBD2. Germline V gene data show CDR1 as SNHLY and CDR2 as FYNNEI. This CDR3 is 17 amino acids long. V was pared by 3 bases and J by 5 bases, with 7 bases of the junction left unmatched. CDR3 nucleotides: TGTGCCAGCAGTGATCTGGGACTAGCGGGGGGGAGGAACGAGCAGTACTTC. Translation gives CASSDLGLAGGRNEQYF.

This clonotype was observed at least ten times. The rearrangement links TRBV12-3 or TRBV12-4 to TRBJ2-5, with no clear D. CDR3 length: 13 amino acids. The V end lost 3 bases, the J end lost 1 base, and 6 bases lay between the germline ends. CDR3 loop: CASSLTRQETQYF. CDR3 bases: TGTGCCAGCAGTTTGACTCGCCAAGAGACCCAGTACTTC.